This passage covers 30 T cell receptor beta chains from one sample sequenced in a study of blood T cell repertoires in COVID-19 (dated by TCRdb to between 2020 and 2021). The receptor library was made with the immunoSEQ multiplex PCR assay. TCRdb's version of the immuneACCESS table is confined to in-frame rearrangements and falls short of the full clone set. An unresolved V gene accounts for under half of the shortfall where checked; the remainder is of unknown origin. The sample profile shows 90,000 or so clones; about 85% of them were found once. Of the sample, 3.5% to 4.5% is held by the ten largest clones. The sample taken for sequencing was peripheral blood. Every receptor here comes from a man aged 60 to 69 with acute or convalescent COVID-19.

CDR3 sequence: CASSLGRVSGANVLTF. The CDR3 DNA follows: TGTGCCAGCAGCTTAGGCAGGGTTTCTGGGGCCAACGTCCTGACTTTC. This rearrangement joins TRBV7-3 to TRBJ2-6; a weak D match, TRBD1 (5 bases). Germline V CDR1 and CDR2: SGHTA, FQGTGA. CDR3 length equals 16 residues. Trimming left V 2 bases short and J 1 base short, with 9 bases between.

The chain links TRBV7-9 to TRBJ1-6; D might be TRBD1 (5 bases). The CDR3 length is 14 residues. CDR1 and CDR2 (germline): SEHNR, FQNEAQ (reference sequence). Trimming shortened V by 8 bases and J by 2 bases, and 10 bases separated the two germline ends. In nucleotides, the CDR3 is TGTGCCAGCCAGGGTGGGACCTATAATTCACCCCTCCACTTT. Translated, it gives CASQGGTYNSPLHF.

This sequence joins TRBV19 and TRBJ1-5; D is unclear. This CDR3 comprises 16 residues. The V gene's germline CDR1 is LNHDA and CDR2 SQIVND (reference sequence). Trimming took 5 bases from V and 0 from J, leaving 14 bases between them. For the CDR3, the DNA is TGTGCCAGTAGTCCCCGGGAAACTTATAGCAATCAGCCCCAGCATTTT. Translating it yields CASSPRETYSNQPQHF.

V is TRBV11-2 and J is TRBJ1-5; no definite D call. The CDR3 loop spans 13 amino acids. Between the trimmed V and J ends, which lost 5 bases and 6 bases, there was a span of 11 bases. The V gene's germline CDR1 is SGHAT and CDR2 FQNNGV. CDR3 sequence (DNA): TGTGCCAGCAGCCGGAGCACAAGTCAGCCCCAGCATTTT. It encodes CASSRSTSQPQHF.

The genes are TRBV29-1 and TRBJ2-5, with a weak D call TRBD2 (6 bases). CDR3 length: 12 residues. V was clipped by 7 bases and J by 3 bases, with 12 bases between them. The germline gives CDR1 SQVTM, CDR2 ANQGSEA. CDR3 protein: CSATRDEETQYF. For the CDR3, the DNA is TGCAGCGCGACGCGGGACGAAGAGACCCAGTACTTC.

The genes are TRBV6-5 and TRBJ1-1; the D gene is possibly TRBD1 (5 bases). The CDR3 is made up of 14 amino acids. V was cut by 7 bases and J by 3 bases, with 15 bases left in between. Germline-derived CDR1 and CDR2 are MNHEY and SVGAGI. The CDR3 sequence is CASIATLGDTEAFF. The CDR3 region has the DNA TGTGCCAGCATTGCGACCTTAGGGGACACTGAAGCTTTCTTT.

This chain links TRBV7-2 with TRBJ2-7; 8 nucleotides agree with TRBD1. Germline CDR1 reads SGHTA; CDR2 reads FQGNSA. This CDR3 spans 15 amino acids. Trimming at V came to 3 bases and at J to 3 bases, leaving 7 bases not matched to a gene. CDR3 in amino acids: CASSLETGTGYEQYF. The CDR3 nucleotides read TGTGCCAGCAGCTTGGAGACCGGGACAGGCTACGAGCAGTACTTC.

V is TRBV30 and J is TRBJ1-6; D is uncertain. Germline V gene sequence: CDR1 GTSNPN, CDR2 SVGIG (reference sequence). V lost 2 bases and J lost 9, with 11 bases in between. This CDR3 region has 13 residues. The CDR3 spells CAWSHRELSPLHF. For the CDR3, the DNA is TGTGCCTGGAGTCACCGGGAGCTTTCACCCCTCCACTTT.

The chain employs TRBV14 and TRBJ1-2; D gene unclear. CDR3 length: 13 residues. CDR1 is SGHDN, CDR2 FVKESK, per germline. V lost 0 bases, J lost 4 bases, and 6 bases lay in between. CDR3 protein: CASSQDRFYGYTF. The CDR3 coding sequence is TGTGCCAGCAGCCAAGACAGGTTCTATGGCTACACCTTC.

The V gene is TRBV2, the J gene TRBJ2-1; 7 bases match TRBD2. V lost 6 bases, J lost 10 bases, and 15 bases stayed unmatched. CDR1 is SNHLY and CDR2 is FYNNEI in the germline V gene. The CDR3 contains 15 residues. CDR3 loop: CASRTTGLTSEEQFF. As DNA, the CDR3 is TGTGCCAGCAGAACCACAGGACTTACTAGCGAGGAGCAGTTCTTC.

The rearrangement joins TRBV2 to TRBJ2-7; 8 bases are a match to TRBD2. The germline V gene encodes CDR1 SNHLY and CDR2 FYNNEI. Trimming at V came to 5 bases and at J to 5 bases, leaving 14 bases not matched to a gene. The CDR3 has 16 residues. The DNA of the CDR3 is TGTGCCAGCAGTCCTCGGGGGGATCCGGGAGGGGACGAGCAGTACTTC. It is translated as CASSPRGDPGGDEQYF. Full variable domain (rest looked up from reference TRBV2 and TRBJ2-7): EPEVTQTPSHQVTQMGQEVILRCVPISNHLYFYWYRQILGQKVEFLVSFYNNEISEKSEIFDDQFSVERPDGSNFTLKIRSTKLEDSAMYFCASSPRGDPGGDEQYFGPGTRLTVT.

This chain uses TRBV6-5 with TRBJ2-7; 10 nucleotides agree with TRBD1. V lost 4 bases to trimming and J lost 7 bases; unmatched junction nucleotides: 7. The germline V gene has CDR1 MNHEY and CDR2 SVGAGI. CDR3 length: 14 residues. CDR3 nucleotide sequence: TGTGCCAGCAGTTCGCGACCGGGACAGGGGGAGCAGTACTTC. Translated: CASSSRPGQGEQYF.

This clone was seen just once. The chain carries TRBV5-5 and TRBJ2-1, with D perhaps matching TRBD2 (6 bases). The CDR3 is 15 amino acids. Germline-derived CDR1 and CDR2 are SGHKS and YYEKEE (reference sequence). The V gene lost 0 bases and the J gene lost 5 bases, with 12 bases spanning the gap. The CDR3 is CASSLGRLGHNEQFF. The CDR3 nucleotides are TGTGCCAGCAGCTTGGGCCGACTAGGCCACAATGAGCAGTTCTTC.

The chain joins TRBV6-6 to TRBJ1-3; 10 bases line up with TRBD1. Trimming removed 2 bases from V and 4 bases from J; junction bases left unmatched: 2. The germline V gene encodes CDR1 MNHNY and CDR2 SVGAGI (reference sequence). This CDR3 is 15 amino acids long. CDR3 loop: CASSYGTGEGNTIYF. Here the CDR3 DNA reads TGTGCCAGCAGTTACGGGACAGGGGAAGGAAACACCATATATTTT.

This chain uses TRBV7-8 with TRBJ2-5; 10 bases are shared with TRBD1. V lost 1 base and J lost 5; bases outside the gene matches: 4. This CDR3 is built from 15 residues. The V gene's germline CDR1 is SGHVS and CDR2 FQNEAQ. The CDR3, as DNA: TGTGCCAGCAGCTTAGAGACAGGGGGCCGGGAGACCCAGTACTTC. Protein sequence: CASSLETGGRETQYF.

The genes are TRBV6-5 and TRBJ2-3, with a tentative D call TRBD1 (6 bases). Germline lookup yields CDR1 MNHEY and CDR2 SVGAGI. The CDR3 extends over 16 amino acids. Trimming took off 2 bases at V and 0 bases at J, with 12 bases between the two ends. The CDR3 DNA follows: TGTGCCAGCAGTTACGGGTCCGGACAGAGCACAGATACGCAGTATTTT. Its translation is CASSYGSGQSTDTQYF.

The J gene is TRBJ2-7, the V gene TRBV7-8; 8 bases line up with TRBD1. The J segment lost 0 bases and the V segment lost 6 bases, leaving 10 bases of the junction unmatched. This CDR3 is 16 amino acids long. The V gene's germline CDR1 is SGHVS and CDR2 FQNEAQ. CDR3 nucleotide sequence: TGTGCCAGCAGGCGCTCGGACAGGGCGGGCTCCTACGAGCAGTACTTC. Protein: CASRRSDRAGSYEQYF.

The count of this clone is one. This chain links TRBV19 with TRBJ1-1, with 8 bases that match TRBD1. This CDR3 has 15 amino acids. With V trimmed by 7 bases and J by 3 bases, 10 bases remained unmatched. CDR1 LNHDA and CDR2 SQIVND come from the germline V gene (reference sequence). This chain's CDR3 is CASIPDRGWDTEAFF. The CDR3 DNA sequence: TGTGCCAGTATACCTGACAGGGGTTGGGACACTGAAGCTTTCTTT.

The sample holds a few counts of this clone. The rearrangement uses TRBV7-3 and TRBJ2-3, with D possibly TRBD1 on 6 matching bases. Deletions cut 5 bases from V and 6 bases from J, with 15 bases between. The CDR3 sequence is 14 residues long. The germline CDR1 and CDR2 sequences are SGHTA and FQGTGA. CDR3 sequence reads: CASSPQGSSDTQYF. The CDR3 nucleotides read TGTGCCAGCAGCCCACAGGGAAGTAGCGATACGCAGTATTTT.

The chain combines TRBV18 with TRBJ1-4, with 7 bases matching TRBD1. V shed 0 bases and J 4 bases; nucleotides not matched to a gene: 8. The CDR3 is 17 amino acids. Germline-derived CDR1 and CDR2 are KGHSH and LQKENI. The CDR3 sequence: CASSPPVRGHGNEKLFF. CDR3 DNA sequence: TGTGCCAGCTCACCACCTGTGAGGGGGCATGGTAATGAAAAACTGTTTTTT. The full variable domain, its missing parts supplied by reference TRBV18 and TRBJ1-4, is NAGVMQNPRHLVRRRGQEARLRCSPMKGHSHVYWYRQLPEEGLKFMVYLQKENIIDESGMPKERFSAEFPKEGPSILRIQQVVRGDSAAYFCASSPPVRGHGNEKLFFGSGTQLSVL.

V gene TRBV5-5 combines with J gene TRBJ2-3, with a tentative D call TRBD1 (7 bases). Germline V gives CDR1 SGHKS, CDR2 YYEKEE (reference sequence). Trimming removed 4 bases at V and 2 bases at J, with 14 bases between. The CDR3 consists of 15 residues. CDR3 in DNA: TGTGCCAGCAGCCCGGGGGACAGACTCACAGATACGCAGTATTTT. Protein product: CASSPGDRLTDTQYF.

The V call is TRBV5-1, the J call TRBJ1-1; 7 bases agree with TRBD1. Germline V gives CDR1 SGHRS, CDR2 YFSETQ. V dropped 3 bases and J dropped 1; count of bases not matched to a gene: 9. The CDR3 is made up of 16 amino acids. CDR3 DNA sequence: TGCGCCAGCAGCTCTATTACCGGACAGGCGAACACTGAAGCTTTCTTT. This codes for CASSSITGQANTEAFF.

In nucleotides, the CDR3 is TGTGCCAGCAGCTTAGAATCCAGTAATAATTCACCCCTCCACTTT. This codes for CASSLESSNNSPLHF. The chain is built from TRBV7-6 and TRBJ1-6; D gene unclear. Germline values: CDR1 SGHVS, CDR2 FNYEAQ. The CDR3 extends over 15 amino acids. Trimming left V 1 base short and J 5 bases short, with 9 bases between. The full variable domain, rest sourced from reference TRBV7-6 and TRBJ1-6, is GAGVSQSPRYKVTKRGQDVALRCDPISGHVSLYWYRQALGQGPEFLTYFNYEAQQDKSGLPNDRFSAERPEGSISTLTIQRTEQRDSAMYRCASSLESSNNSPLHFGNGTRLTVT.

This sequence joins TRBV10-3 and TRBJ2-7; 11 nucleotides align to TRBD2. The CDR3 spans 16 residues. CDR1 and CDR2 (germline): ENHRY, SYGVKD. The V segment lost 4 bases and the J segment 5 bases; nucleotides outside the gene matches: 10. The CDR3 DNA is TGTGCCATCAGTGTTCTAGCGGGAGGAGGTCGGAACGAGCAGTACTTC. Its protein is CAISVLAGGGRNEQYF.

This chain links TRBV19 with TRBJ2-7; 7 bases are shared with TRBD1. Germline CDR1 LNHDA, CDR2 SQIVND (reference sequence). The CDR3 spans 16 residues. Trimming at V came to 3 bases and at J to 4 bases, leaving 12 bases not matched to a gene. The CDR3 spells CASSIDREEGPYEQYF. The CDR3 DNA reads TGTGCCAGTAGTATCGACAGGGAAGAGGGGCCTTACGAGCAGTACTTC. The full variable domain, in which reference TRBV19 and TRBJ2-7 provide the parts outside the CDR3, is DGGITQSPKYLFRKEGQNVTLSCEQNLNHDAMYWYRQDPGQGLRLIYYSQIVNDFQKGDIAEGYSVSREKKESFPLTVTSAQKNPTAFYLCASSIDREEGPYEQYFGPGTRLTVT.

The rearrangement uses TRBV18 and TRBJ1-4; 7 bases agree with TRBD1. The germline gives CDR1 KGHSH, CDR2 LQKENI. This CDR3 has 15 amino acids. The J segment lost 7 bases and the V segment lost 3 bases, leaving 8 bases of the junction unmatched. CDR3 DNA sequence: TGTGCCAGCTCACCCGAATTAGGGGACAGTGAAAAACTGTTTTTT. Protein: CASSPELGDSEKLFF. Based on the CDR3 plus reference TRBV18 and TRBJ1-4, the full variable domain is NAGVMQNPRHLVRRRGQEARLRCSPMKGHSHVYWYRQLPEEGLKFMVYLQKENIIDESGMPKERFSAEFPKEGPSILRIQQVVRGDSAAYFCASSPELGDSEKLFFGSGTQLSVL.

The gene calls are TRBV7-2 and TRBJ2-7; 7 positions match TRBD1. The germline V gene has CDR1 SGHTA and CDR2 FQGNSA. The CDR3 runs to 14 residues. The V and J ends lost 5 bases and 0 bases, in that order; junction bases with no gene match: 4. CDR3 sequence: CASSLRQGSYEQYF. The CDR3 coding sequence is TGTGCCAGCAGCCTACGACAGGGCTCCTACGAGCAGTACTTC.

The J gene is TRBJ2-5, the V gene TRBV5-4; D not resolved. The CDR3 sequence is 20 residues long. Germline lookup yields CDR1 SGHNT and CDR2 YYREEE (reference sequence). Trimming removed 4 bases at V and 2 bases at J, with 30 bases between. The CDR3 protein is CASSPPLVGFGVAVQETQYF. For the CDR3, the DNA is TGTGCCAGCAGCCCGCCTTTGGTGGGCTTCGGTGTGGCTGTTCAAGAGACCCAGTACTTC.

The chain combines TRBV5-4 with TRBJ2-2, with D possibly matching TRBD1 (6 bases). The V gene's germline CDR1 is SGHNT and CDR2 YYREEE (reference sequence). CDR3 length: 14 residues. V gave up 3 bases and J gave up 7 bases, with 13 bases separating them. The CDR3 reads CASSSGTGIGELFF. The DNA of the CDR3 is TGTGCCAGCAGCTCAGGAACAGGGATCGGGGAGCTGTTTTTT.

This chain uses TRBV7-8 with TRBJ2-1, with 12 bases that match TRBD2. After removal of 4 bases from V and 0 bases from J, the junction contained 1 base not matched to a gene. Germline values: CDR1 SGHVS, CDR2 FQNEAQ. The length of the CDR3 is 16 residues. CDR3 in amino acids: CASSWTSGNSYNEQFF. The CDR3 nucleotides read TGTGCCAGCAGCTGGACTAGCGGGAACTCCTACAATGAGCAGTTCTTC. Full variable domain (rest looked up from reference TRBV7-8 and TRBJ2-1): GAGVSQSPRYKVAKRGQDVALRCDPISGHVSLFWYQQALGQGPEFLTYFQNEAQLDKSGLPSDRFFAERPEGSVSTLKIQRTQQEDSAVYLCASSWTSGNSYNEQFFGPGTRLTVL.